The 30 T cell receptor beta chains below all came from one sample that was sequenced in a study of blood T cell repertoires in COVID-19. Using immunoSEQ multiplex PCR, the repertoire was profiled, and TCRdb retains in-frame clones only, with some absent. The table has 75,000 to 95,000 clones, 90% to 95% seen once. The sequenced material came from peripheral blood. All receptors come from a man aged 55 to 70 with acute or convalescent COVID-19.

This chain connects TRBV27 to TRBJ1-2; no reliable D call. Germline CDR1 and CDR2: MNHEY and SMNVEV (reference sequence). Trimming cost V 3 bases and J 3 bases, with 14 bases left between them. The CDR3 has 15 residues. The CDR3 bases are TGTGCCAGCAGTTTTACAGTTCCACTGTACTATGGCTACACCTTC. Its protein is CASSFTVPLYYGYTF.

The rearrangement joins TRBV15 to TRBJ1-1; D unresolved. The CDR3 has 13 amino acids. Trimming took off 0 bases at V and 8 bases at J, with 10 bases between the two ends. Germline CDR1 and CDR2: LNHNV and YYDKDF (reference sequence). CDR3 region: CATSRDFSMEAFF. In nucleotides, the CDR3 is TGTGCCACCAGCAGAGATTTTTCCATGGAAGCTTTCTTT.

This clone was detected once. The rearrangement uses TRBV18 and TRBJ2-1, with 8 bases identical to TRBD2. This CDR3 is 15 amino acids long. The ends lost 6 bases at V and 2 bases at J; junction bases unmatched: 6. The V gene's germline CDR1 is KGHSH and CDR2 LQKENI. The CDR3 region is CASSPGGSTYNEQFF. Written as DNA, the CDR3 is TGTGCCAGCTCCCCGGGGGGGTCGACCTACAATGAGCAGTTCTTC.

J is TRBJ2-1 and V is TRBV5-1; TRBD2 matches at 9 bases. Germline lookup yields CDR1 SGHRS and CDR2 YFSETQ. The J segment lost 5 bases and the V segment lost 4 bases, leaving 7 bases of the junction unmatched. This CDR3 has 15 residues. CDR3 sequence: CASSTGLATNNEQFF. The CDR3 DNA sequence: TGCGCCAGCAGCACGGGACTAGCTACAAACAATGAGCAGTTCTTC.

The chain carries TRBV18 and TRBJ1-6; 7 positions agree with TRBD1. The CDR3 has 15 residues. Germline CDR1 and CDR2: KGHSH and LQKENI. With 3 bases clipped from V and 8 bases from J, the junction kept 7 bases outside the gene matches. The CDR3 sequence is CASSPKTGMDSPLHF. DNA for the CDR3: TGTGCCAGCTCACCCAAGACAGGGATGGATTCACCCCTCCACTTT.

The rearrangement links TRBV7-9 to TRBJ2-7; D gene ambiguous. Trimming removed 6 bases from V and 4 bases from J, with 10 bases in between. This CDR3 has 12 amino acids. The germline V gene has CDR1 SEHNR and CDR2 FQNEAQ (reference sequence). The DNA for the CDR3 is TGTGCCAGCAGTCCTCCGGGTTACGAGCAGTACTTC. Protein: CASSPPGYEQYF.

A few counts support this clone. This chain connects TRBV6-6 to TRBJ2-2; D gene uncertain. The ends were cut back, 6 bases at V and 0 bases at J, with 8 bases in the middle. The CDR3 is 14 residues long. CDR1 and CDR2 (germline): MNHNY, SVGAGI (reference sequence). CDR3 sequence reads: CASRRTANTGELFF. Here the CDR3 DNA reads TGTGCCAGCAGGCGAACAGCGAACACCGGGGAGCTGTTTTTT.

The chain carries TRBV5-5 and TRBJ1-1; D gene unclear. The CDR3 is 13 amino acids. Trimming stripped 4 bases from V and 2 bases from J, with 9 bases between. CDR1 and CDR2 from the germline V gene are SGHKS and YYEKEE (reference sequence). The DNA of the CDR3 is TGTGCCAGCAGCCCCCGTCTTAACACTGAAGCTTTCTTT. Amino acids: CASSPRLNTEAFF.

The V and J genes are TRBV19 and TRBJ2-3; 13 nucleotides match TRBD2. The germline V gene has CDR1 LNHDA and CDR2 SQIVND (reference sequence). The J segment lost 7 bases and the V segment lost 5 bases, leaving 18 bases of the junction unmatched. The CDR3 spans 19 residues. As DNA, the CDR3 is TGTGCCAGTAGTCCCGCCAAACGACTAGCGGGGGGCCCCGCAAATACGCAGTATTTT. As protein: CASSPAKRLAGGPANTQYF.

This chain joins TRBV19 and TRBJ1-1, with TRBD1 as a possible D gene (6 bases). This CDR3 is built from 14 residues. V was pared by 3 bases and J by 7 bases, with 15 bases between. The germline V gene has CDR1 LNHDA and CDR2 SQIVND (reference sequence). Here the CDR3 DNA reads TGTGCCAGTAGTATTAATGTAGGGGGTGGTGAAGCTTTCTTT. Translated: CASSINVGGGEAFF.

The J gene is TRBJ2-1, the V gene TRBV19, with a weak D call TRBD1 (5 bases). The V and J ends lost 5 bases and 8 bases respectively, with 16 bases between them. Germline CDR1 is LNHDA and CDR2 is SQIVND (reference sequence). There are 14 residues in the CDR3. CDR3: CASSDLSGFHEQFF. Here the CDR3 DNA reads TGTGCCAGTAGTGACCTATCAGGGTTCCATGAGCAGTTCTTC.

This chain joins TRBV7-9 and TRBJ1-3; no reliable D call. V was pared by 1 base and J by 0 bases, with 13 bases between. Germline CDR1 reads SEHNR; CDR2 reads FQNEAQ (reference sequence). The CDR3 runs to 17 residues. CDR3 sequence: CASSLGGSPFSGNTIYF. The CDR3 nucleotides are TGTGCCAGCAGCTTAGGAGGTTCGCCGTTCTCTGGAAACACCATATATTTT.

The rearrangement joins TRBV6-4 to TRBJ2-1; 7 bases map to TRBD2. From germline, CDR1 is MRHNA and CDR2 SNTAGT. This CDR3 comprises 14 residues. With V trimmed by 2 bases and J by 4 bases, 2 bases remained unmatched. This chain's CDR3 is CASSDGGGYNEQFF. The CDR3, as DNA: TGTGCCAGCAGTGACGGGGGGGGTTACAATGAGCAGTTCTTC.

The J gene is TRBJ1-3, the V gene TRBV7-9; 8 nucleotides agree with TRBD1. V lost 1 base to trimming and J lost 4 bases; unmatched junction nucleotides: 12. The CDR3 totals 18 residues. Germline V lookup: CDR1 SEHNR, CDR2 FQNEAQ (reference sequence). CDR3 residues: CASSLVSSQGAEGNTIYF. The CDR3 bases are TGTGCCAGCAGCTTAGTCTCATCTCAGGGGGCTGAAGGAAACACCATATATTTT.

Written as DNA, the CDR3 is TGTGCCAGCAGCCCCGGGGAGGGGAGCTCTGGGGCCAACGTCCTGACTTTC. Protein: CASSPGEGSSGANVLTF. The genes are TRBV9 and TRBJ2-6; 7 bases line up with TRBD2. The CDR3 consists of 17 residues. V lost 4 bases to trimming and J lost 0 bases; unmatched junction nucleotides: 7. Germline assignment: CDR1 SGDLS and CDR2 YYNGEE.

In the case of this clone: Additional DNA sequences in this sample encode the identical CDR3. This chain's CDR3 is CASSPDRGKTDTQYF. CDR3 sequence (DNA): TGTGCCAGCTCACCAGACAGGGGGAAGACAGATACGCAGTATTTT. The chain links TRBV18 to TRBJ2-3; 9 positions agree with TRBD1. Germline V gives CDR1 KGHSH, CDR2 LQKENI. The CDR3 covers 15 residues. V was clipped by 2 bases and J by 3 bases; unmatched bases: 3.

The chain carries TRBV18 and TRBJ2-7; 8 nucleotides align to TRBD2. The CDR3 runs 17 residues. V lost 0 bases, J lost 5 bases, and 12 bases stayed unmatched. In germline, CDR1 is KGHSH, CDR2 LQKENI. CDR3 nucleotides: TGTGCCAGCTCACCACCGGGGGCCAGCGGGAGAAGCGACGAGCAGTACTTC. This encodes CASSPPGASGRSDEQYF.

This chain uses TRBV21-1 with TRBJ1-5; the table calls TRBD1, which could not be checked here. TRBV21-1 is shown as a pseudogene. The CDR3 loop spans 16 amino acids. The CDR3 is CASSRRTGRGNQPQHF. CDR3 in DNA: TGTGCCAGCAGCAGACGGACAGGAAGGGGCAATCAGCCCCAGCATTTT.

J is TRBJ2-1 and V is TRBV21-1; the table's D gene call, TRBD2, was not cross checked with the DNA. TRBV21-1 is designated a pseudogene. The CDR3 is made up of 17 amino acids. The CDR3 DNA reads TGTGCCAGCAGCAACGGATCAAGGAGGTGGGGATACAATGAGCAGTTCTTC. Translating gives CASSNGSRRWGYNEQFF.

This clone is a singleton in its sample. This chain links TRBV7-2 with TRBJ2-7; D may correspond to TRBD1 or TRBD2 (6 bases each). Germline lookup yields CDR1 SGHTA and CDR2 FQGNSA. Trimming removed 5 bases from V and 3 bases from J, with 20 bases in between. The CDR3 length is 16 residues. CDR3 nucleotide sequence: TGTGCCAGCAGCCTAGGGGGGACACGGATGTTCTACGAGCAGTACTTC. This encodes CASSLGGTRMFYEQYF.

The J gene is TRBJ2-1, the V gene TRBV6-2 or TRBV6-3; 12 nucleotides line up with TRBD2. With V trimmed by 5 bases and J by 7 bases, 9 bases remained unmatched. The CDR3 totals 16 residues. CDR1 MNHEY and CDR2 SVGEGT come from the germline V gene. This CDR3 reads CASSPRLAGVGNEQFF. The CDR3 coding sequence is TGTGCCAGCAGTCCCCGACTAGCGGGAGTTGGTAATGAGCAGTTCTTC.

The chain is built from TRBV19 and TRBJ1-2; D remains unclear. Germline V gene sequence: CDR1 LNHDA, CDR2 SQIVND (reference sequence). V was trimmed by 6 bases and J by 4 bases, leaving 12 bases between them. The CDR3 has 13 amino acids. In DNA form, the CDR3 reads TGTGCCAGTAGGGCAGGCGCAACCTATGGCTACACCTTC. This translates into CASRAGATYGYTF.

The DNA for the CDR3 is TGCAGTGCTAGTGGGGGGCTCCCCCTCGAGCAGTACTTC. Protein: CSASGGLPLEQYF. The V call is TRBV20-1, the J call TRBJ2-7; D is perhaps TRBD1 or TRBD2 (6 bases each). This CDR3 region has 13 residues. Trimming stripped 3 bases from V and 6 bases from J, with 15 bases between. Per germline, CDR1 DFQATT and CDR2 SNEGSKA (reference sequence).

This chain uses TRBV19 with TRBJ1-2; tentative D call: TRBD1 (5 bases). Trimming stripped 8 bases from V and 6 bases from J, with 13 bases between. The germline V gene encodes CDR1 LNHDA and CDR2 SQIVND (reference sequence). The CDR3 has 12 amino acids. CDR3 coding DNA: TGTGCCAGTGGGAGGGGCGTAGATGGCTACACCTTC. Translation gives CASGRGVDGYTF.

The chain uses TRBV3-1 (or the pseudogene TRBV3-2) and TRBJ1-1; D is uncertain. CDR3 length: 14 residues. The V end lost 6 bases, the J end lost 6 bases, and 17 bases lay between the germline ends. The germline CDR1 and CDR2 sequences are LGHDT and YNNKEL (reference sequence). The CDR3 region is CASRAKISSAEAFF. The CDR3 DNA reads TGTGCCAGCAGAGCCAAGATTTCTAGTGCTGAAGCTTTCTTT.

The chain recombines TRBV18 with TRBJ1-5, with D uncertain. Per germline, CDR1 KGHSH and CDR2 LQKENI. CDR3 length: 14 residues. Trimming took 1 base from V and 4 from J, leaving 8 bases between them. This CDR3 is CASSPRQDNQPQHF. CDR3 DNA sequence: TGTGCCAGCTCACCACGGCAGGATAATCAGCCCCAGCATTTT.

This clone was detected only once. The rearrangement uses TRBV19 and TRBJ2-7; 9 bases map to TRBD1. The CDR3 consists of 15 residues. CDR1 and CDR2 (germline): LNHDA, SQIVND (reference sequence). Germline trimming cut 5 bases from V and 5 bases from J; bases unmatched to any gene: 10. CDR3 region: CASSPEDRGGHEQYF. The CDR3 DNA is TGTGCCAGTAGTCCTGAGGACAGGGGAGGCCACGAGCAGTACTTC.

J is TRBJ2-5 and V is TRBV5-4; no reliable D call. Germline loops: CDR1 SGHNT, CDR2 YYREEE (reference sequence). This CDR3 contains 13 residues. The V end was cut by 2 bases, the J end by 1 base, with 6 bases between. The CDR3 coding sequence is TGTGCCAGCAGCTTTCAGGTCCAAGAGACCCAGTACTTC. Amino acids: CASSFQVQETQYF.

The chain links TRBV19 to TRBJ1-2; 9 bases are shared with TRBD1. Trimming cost V 3 bases and J 4 bases; bases outside gene matches: 12. Germline V lookup: CDR1 LNHDA, CDR2 SQIVND (reference sequence). The length of the CDR3 is 17 residues. CDR3 amino acids: CASSITNWGQGFYGYTF. In DNA, the CDR3 is TGTGCCAGTAGTATTACAAATTGGGGACAGGGCTTCTATGGCTACACCTTC.

The chain joins TRBV21-1 to TRBJ2-3; TRBD2 is the table's D call, not checked against the DNA. TRBV21-1 has pseudogene status. The CDR3 loop spans 18 amino acids. Written as DNA, the CDR3 is TGTGCCAGCAGCAAAGAGGGCCAGGACTTTAAAGGGATAGATACGCAGTATTTT. Encoded protein: CASSKEGQDFKGIDTQYF.